Listed here are 9 T cell receptor beta chains from one sample, sequenced in a study of blood T cell repertoires in COVID-19. Using immunoSEQ multiplex PCR, the repertoire was profiled, and TCRdb retains in-frame clones only, with some absent. The data contain 300,000 or so clones, 70% to 90% of them singletons. Source material: PBMCs or T cells enriched from blood (not recorded which). The receptor source for this set is a young woman who had recovered from COVID-19.

The chain couples TRBV6-2 or TRBV6-3 to TRBJ2-7; TRBD1 agrees at 10 bases. V lost 7 bases and J lost 2; bases outside the gene matches: 5. The CDR3 is made up of 14 amino acids. Germline CDR1 reads MNHEY; CDR2 reads SVGEGT. CDR3 protein: CASTPGQGTYEQYF. The CDR3 DNA sequence: TGTGCCAGCACCCCGGGACAGGGGACCTACGAGCAGTACTTC.

The chain has TRBV10-3 and TRBJ2-6; 10 positions agree with TRBD1. CDR1 ENHRY and CDR2 SYGVKD come from the germline V gene. The CDR3 contains 17 residues. V gave up 2 bases and J gave up 4 bases; unmatched junction bases: 5. The CDR3 sequence: CAISEGQGGTGANVLTF. CDR3 DNA: TGTGCCATCAGTGAGGGACAGGGGGGGACCGGGGCCAACGTCCTGACTTTC.

The V gene is TRBV6-6, the J gene TRBJ1-6, with D possibly TRBD1 on 5 matching bases. Germline lookup yields CDR1 MNHNY and CDR2 SVGAGI (reference sequence). CDR3 size: 14 residues. V was cut by 2 bases and J by 10 bases, with 12 bases left in between. The CDR3 DNA follows: TGTGCCAGCAGTTACCTCGGGAGGGGATCACCCCTCCACTTT. This gives the protein CASSYLGRGSPLHF.

This chain uses TRBV2 with TRBJ2-7; TRBD1 matches 7 bases. This CDR3 is 12 amino acids long. Trimming removed 6 bases from V and 6 bases from J; junction bases left unmatched: 5. Germline CDR1 and CDR2: SNHLY and FYNNEI. CDR3 DNA sequence: TGTGCCAGCAGAGGGGCAGGGGGCGAGCAGTACTTC. Protein: CASRGAGGEQYF.

J is TRBJ2-5 and V is TRBV3-1 (or the pseudogene TRBV3-2), with TRBD2 as a possible D gene (6 bases). This CDR3 is built from 13 residues. Trimming took off 3 bases at V and 4 bases at J, with 9 bases between the two ends. CDR1 LGHDT and CDR2 YNNKEL come from the germline V gene (reference sequence). The CDR3 sequence: CASSQRDSETQYF. The CDR3 DNA follows: TGTGCCAGCAGCCAGAGGGACTCAGAGACCCAGTACTTC.

This chain links TRBV30 with TRBJ1-2; 9 bases match TRBD1. Germline CDR1 is GTSNPN and CDR2 is SVGIG (reference sequence). The CDR3 is 12 amino acids. The junction had 4 bases not matched to a gene; V was cut back by 8 bases and J by 3 bases. The CDR3 protein is CAGQGRDYGYTF. The DNA of the CDR3 is TGTGCCGGACAGGGGAGGGACTATGGCTACACCTTC.

The chain links TRBV5-6 to TRBJ2-5; no definite D call. The CDR3 covers 15 residues. Germline CDR1 SGHDT, CDR2 YYEEEE. The V end was cut by 4 bases, the J end by 5 bases, with 18 bases between. CDR3 loop: CASSMITPSRETQYF. The DNA of the CDR3 is TGTGCCAGCAGCATGATAACCCCGTCTCGGGAGACCCAGTACTTC.

The chain is built from TRBV30 and TRBJ1-2; unclear D gene. V lost 4 bases, J lost 7 bases, and 13 bases lay in between. CDR1 is GTSNPN, CDR2 SVGIG, per germline (reference sequence). This CDR3 spans 12 amino acids. CDR3 sequence reads: CAWNQRGFGYTF. The CDR3 bases are TGTGCCTGGAACCAACGAGGGTTTGGCTACACCTTC.

The J gene is TRBJ1-1, the V gene TRBV28; D gene ambiguous. Trimming took 5 bases from V and 1 from J, leaving 5 bases between them. The CDR3 has 12 residues. Germline V gives CDR1 MDHEN, CDR2 SYDVKM. The CDR3 loop is CASSGPNTEAFF. CDR3 bases: TGTGCCAGCAGTGGGCCGAACACTGAAGCTTTCTTT.